The rows below give T cell receptor beta chains drawn from one sample of a study of T-cell reconstitution after alpha-beta-depleted transplantation in children. TCRdb itself ran the PCR reads through MiXCR, one entry per CDR3 protein. The sample has approximately 520,000 distinct CDR3 sequences, roughly 11% seen once. The material was PBMCs, mostly from graft donor cells, obtained 180 days after TCRalphabeta/CD19-depleted stem cell transplant. The receptor set was obtained from a female patient aged 2-10 years who had a stem cell transplant for aplastic anemia, so the T cells may come from the graft donor. Both conserved end residues are part of each CDR3. A D gene is named only where the DNA matches it firmly. Expanded clones are given a class, and other clones once, few, many or no size at all.

J,V,size,D,CDR3,DNA
TRBJ2-1,TRBV7-2,few,TRBD2,CASSLGVGTSLYNEQFF,TGTGCCAGCAGCTTAGGGGTCGGGACTAGCTTGTACAATGAGCAGTTCTTC
TRBJ2-1,TRBV7-9,-,-,CASSGQRTLRNNEQFF,TGTGCCAGCAGCGGGCAGCGTACGTTGAGGAACAATGAGCAGTTCTTC
TRBJ1-2,TRBV14,-,-,CASSQQFHRVGDGYTF,TGTGCCAGCAGCCAACAATTCCACAGGGTAGGCGATGGCTACACCTTC
TRBJ1-5,TRBV10-3,many,TRBD1,CAISESQGVGNQPQHF,TGTGCCATCAGTGAATCACAGGGGGTCGGCAATCAGCCCCAGCATTTT
TRBJ1-2,TRBV5-1,-,TRBD1,CASSLRGQGNYGYTF,TGCGCCAGCAGCTTGAGGGGACAGGGGAACTATGGCTACACCTTC
TRBJ1-4,TRBV20-1,-,-,CSARWRSNEKLFF,TGCAGTGCTAGGTGGCGATCTAATGAAAAACTGTTTTTT
TRBJ2-7,TRBV28,-,-,CASSHGLGAYEQYF,TGTGCCAGCAGTCATGGATTGGGGGCCTACGAGCAGTACTTC
TRBJ1-3,TRBV10-3,many,TRBD1,CAIGGQGKTGNTIYF,TGTGCCATTGGCGGACAGGGGAAGACTGGAAACACCATATATTTT
TRBJ2-3,TRBV12-5,few,-,CASGGIADTQYF,TGTGCTAGTGGCGGGATCGCGGATACGCAGTATTTT
TRBJ1-5,TRBV6-5,-,-,CASSYSPRYSNQPQHF,TGTGCCAGCAGTTACTCTCCCCGTTATAGCAATCAGCCCCAGCATTTT
TRBJ2-1,TRBV28,few,-,CASSLYNALQFF,TGTGCCAGCAGTTTATATAACGCGCTGCAGTTCTTC
TRBJ2-3,TRBV5-1,few,TRBD2,CASSLRDYTTDTQYF,TGCGCCAGCAGCTTGAGGGACTACACCACAGATACGCAGTATTTT
TRBJ1-2,TRBV20-1,-,-,CSALPPTLPGLYGYTF,TGCAGTGCCCTCCCCCCCACTCTCCCAGGGCTTTATGGCTACACCTTC
TRBJ2-5,TRBV25-1,-,TRBD1,CASSEPGQGARETQYF,TGTGCCAGCAGTGAACCCGGACAGGGGGCAAGGGAGACCCAGTACTTC
TRBJ2-5,TRBV11-2,-,-,CASSLRYLLEETQYF,TGTGCCAGCAGCTTAAGATACCTTTTGGAAGAGACCCAGTACTTC
TRBJ2-7,TRBV18,-,TRBD1,CASSPQRQGYEQYF,TGTGCCAGCTCACCCCAAAGACAGGGCTACGAGCAGTACTTC
TRBJ2-2,TRBV12-3/TRBV12-4,-,TRBD2,CASSLFGTTNTGELFF,TGTGCCAGCAGTTTATTCGGGACTACGAACACCGGGGAGCTGTTTTTT
TRBJ2-5,TRBV9,few,-,CASSVAVYQETQYF,TGTGCCAGCAGCGTAGCGGTGTACCAAGAGACCCAGTACTTC
TRBJ2-7,TRBV29-1,-,-,CSAVTGLQYF,TGCAGCGCGGTAACAGGCCTGCAGTACTTC
TRBJ2-7,TRBV18,few,-,CASSLQLGDYEQYF,TGTGCCAGCTCACTACAGCTAGGGGACTACGAGCAGTACTTC
TRBJ1-2,TRBV7-2,few,TRBD1,CASSPIQGLLNYGYTF,TGTGCCAGCAGCCCTATACAGGGGCTACTTAACTATGGCTACACCTTC
TRBJ2-4,TRBV5-5,-,TRBD2,CASSLWGVGGLAKNSQYF,TGTGCCAGCAGCTTGTGGGGGGTCGGGGGACTAGCCAAAAACAGTCAGTACTTC
TRBJ1-1,TRBV5-1,many,TRBD1,CASSFRTGGDGEAFF,TGCGCCAGCAGCTTCCGGACAGGGGGCGATGGAGAAGCTTTCTTT
TRBJ2-5,TRBV19,few,TRBD2,CASSILGREGQETQYF,TGTGCCAGTAGTATCTTAGGACGGGAGGGCCAAGAGACCCAGTACTTC
TRBJ1-1,TRBV10-3,few,-,CAISNGTPKNTEAFF,TGTGCCATCAGTAACGGGACACCTAAGAACACTGAAGCTTTCTTT
TRBJ2-2,TRBV4-1,-,-,CASSQPGGRGPSGELFF,TGCGCCAGCAGCCAACCAGGTGGCCGGGGGCCATCCGGGGAGCTGTTTTTT
TRBJ1-1,TRBV28,many,TRBD1,CASSRGQRNTEAFF,TGTGCCAGCAGCCGGGGACAGAGGAACACTGAAGCTTTCTTT
TRBJ2-7,TRBV6-2/TRBV6-3,few,-,CASALGGVEYEQYF,TGTGCCAGCGCCCTCGGGGGAGTGGAATACGAGCAGTACTTC